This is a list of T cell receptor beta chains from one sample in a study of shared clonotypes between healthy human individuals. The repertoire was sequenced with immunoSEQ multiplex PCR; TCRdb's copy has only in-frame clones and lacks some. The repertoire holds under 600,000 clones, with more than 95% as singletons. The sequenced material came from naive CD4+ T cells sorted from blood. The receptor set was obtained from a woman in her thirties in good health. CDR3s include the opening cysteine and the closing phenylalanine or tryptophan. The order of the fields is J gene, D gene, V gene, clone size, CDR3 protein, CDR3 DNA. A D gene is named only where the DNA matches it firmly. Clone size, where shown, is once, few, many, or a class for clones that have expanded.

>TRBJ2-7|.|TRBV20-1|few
CSVPGDHEQYF
TGCAGTGTGCCCGGGGACCACGAGCAGTACTTC
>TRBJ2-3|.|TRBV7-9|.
CASSLGGLNNRYF
TGTGCCAGCAGCTTAGGTGGGCTGAATAACAGGTATTTT
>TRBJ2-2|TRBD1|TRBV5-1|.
CASSRPGTGRGDTGELFF
TGCGCCAGCAGCCGTCCCGGGACAGGGCGGGGAGACACCGGGGAGCTGTTTTTT
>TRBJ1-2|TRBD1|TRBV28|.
CASSSGQVPMGYGYTF
TGTGCCAGCAGTTCGGGACAGGTCCCCATGGGCTATGGCTACACCTTC
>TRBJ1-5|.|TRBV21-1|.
CASSKYANGINQPQHF
TGTGCCAGCAGCAAATACGCCAACGGGATCAATCAGCCCCAGCATTTT
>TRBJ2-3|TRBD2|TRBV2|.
CASSEREISTDTQYF
TGTGCCAGCAGTGAGCGGGAGATAAGCACAGATACGCAGTATTTT
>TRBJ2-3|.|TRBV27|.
CASSPPVFDTQYF
TGTGCCAGCAGTCCGCCGGTTTTCGATACGCAGTATTTT
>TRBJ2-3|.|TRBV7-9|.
CASSRERSTDTQYF
TGTGCCAGCAGTCGGGAGAGGAGCACAGATACGCAGTATTTT
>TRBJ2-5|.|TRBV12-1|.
CASSFIVGLAVQETQYF
TGTGCCAGCAGCTTTATCGTGGGGCTAGCGGTCCAAGAGACCCAGTACTTC
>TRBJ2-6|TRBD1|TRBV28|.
CASSSGTETSWANVLTF
TGTGCCAGCAGCTCCGGGACAGAGACTTCATGGGCCAACGTCCTGACTTTC
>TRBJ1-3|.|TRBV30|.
CAWSFRGYGSGNTIYF
TGTGCCTGGAGTTTCAGGGGATACGGCTCTGGAAACACCATATATTTT
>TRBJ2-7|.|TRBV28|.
CASSLQFSFPQGGYEQYF
TGTGCCAGCAGTTTACAATTTTCCTTCCCTCAGGGGGGCTACGAGCAGTACTTC
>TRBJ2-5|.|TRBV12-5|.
CASGLRGSETQYF
TGTGCTAGTGGTTTGCGGGGTAGTGAGACCCAGTACTTC
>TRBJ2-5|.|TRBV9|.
CASSVDEYPQETQYF
TGTGCCAGCAGCGTAGATGAATACCCCCAAGAGACCCAGTACTTC
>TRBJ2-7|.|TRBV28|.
CASSLGRNYEQYF
TGTGCCAGCAGTTTAGGGAGAAACTACGAGCAGTACTTC
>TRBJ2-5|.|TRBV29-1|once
CSVTPRQGKGVETQYF
TGCAGCGTTACCCCCCGGCAGGGAAAGGGAGTGGAGACCCAGTACTTC
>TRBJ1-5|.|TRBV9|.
CASSVGLNQPQHF
TGTGCCAGCAGCGTTGGGCTCAATCAGCCCCAGCATTTT
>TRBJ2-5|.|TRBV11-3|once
CASSLGRRSQETQYF
TGTGCCAGCAGCTTAGGCAGGAGATCCCAAGAGACCCAGTACTTC
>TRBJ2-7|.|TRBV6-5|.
CASSLARDTGEQYF
TGTGCCAGCAGTTTAGCCAGGGATACGGGCGAGCAGTACTTC
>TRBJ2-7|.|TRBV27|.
CASSPSVDNYEQYF
TGTGCCAGCAGCCCCAGCGTGGACAACTACGAGCAGTACTTC
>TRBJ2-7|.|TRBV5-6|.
CASSFWGAGGYEQYF
TGTGCCAGCAGCTTTTGGGGGGCTGGCGGCTACGAGCAGTACTTC
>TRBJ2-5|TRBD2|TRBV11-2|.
CASSLRTSAQETQYF
TGTGCCAGCAGCCTAAGGACTAGCGCCCAAGAGACCCAGTACTTC
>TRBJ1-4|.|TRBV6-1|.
CASMIRELGGKLFF
TGTGCCAGCATGATCCGGGAACTCGGGGGAAAACTGTTTTTT
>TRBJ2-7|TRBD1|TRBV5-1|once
CASSLRVIGGVGGSYEQYF
TGCGCCAGCAGCCTCCGGGTGATAGGGGGCGTAGGCGGCTCCTACGAGCAGTACTTC
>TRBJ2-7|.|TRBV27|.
CASSSPQGEQYF
TGTGCCAGCAGTTCGCCCCAGGGCGAGCAGTACTTC
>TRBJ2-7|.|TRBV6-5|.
CASSSLLGVEQYF
TGTGCCAGCAGTTCCCTGTTAGGGGTCGAGCAGTACTTC
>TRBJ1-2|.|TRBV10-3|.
CATSGDGDYGYTF
TGTGCCACCTCCGGGGACGGAGACTATGGCTACACCTTC
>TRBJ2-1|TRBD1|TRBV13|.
CASSLTGATRGQFF
TGTGCCAGCAGCTTGACAGGGGCTACAAGGGGGCAGTTCTTC
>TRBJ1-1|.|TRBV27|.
CASSYRADTEAFF
TGTGCCAGCAGTTACAGGGCCGACACTGAAGCTTTCTTT
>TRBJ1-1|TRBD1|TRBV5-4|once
CASSLMTGGNTEAFF
TGTGCCAGCAGCCTGATGACAGGGGGCAATACTGAAGCTTTCTTT
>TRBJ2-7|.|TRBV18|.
CASSDRVLPYEQYF
TGTGCCAGCTCAGACCGGGTCCTCCCCTACGAGCAGTACTTC
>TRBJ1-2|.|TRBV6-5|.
CASSYSGGVYGYTF
TGTGCCAGCAGTTATTCGGGGGGCGTCTATGGCTACACCTTC
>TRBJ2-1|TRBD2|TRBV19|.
CASSIGRVNEQFF
TGTGCCAGTAGTATTGGGAGGGTCAATGAGCAGTTCTTC
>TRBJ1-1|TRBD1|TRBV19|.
CASSKRTRDRRAEAFF
TGTGCCAGTAGTAAACGCACCCGGGACAGAAGGGCTGAAGCTTTCTTT
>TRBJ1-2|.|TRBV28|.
CASSSPRGGGYTF
TGTGCCAGCAGTTCTCCGAGGGGTGGGGGCTACACCTTC
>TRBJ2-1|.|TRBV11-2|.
CASSPAAESYNEQFF
TGTGCCAGCAGTCCAGCTGCTGAGTCCTACAATGAGCAGTTCTTC
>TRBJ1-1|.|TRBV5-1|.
CASSPDIWNTEAFF
TGCGCCAGCAGCCCCGACATATGGAACACTGAAGCTTTCTTT
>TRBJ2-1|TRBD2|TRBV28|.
CASSPHGLAGAREGEQFF
TGTGCCAGCAGTCCGCACGGACTAGCGGGAGCAAGGGAGGGTGAGCAGTTCTTC
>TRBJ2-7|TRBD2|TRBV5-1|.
CASSLKRAGLVTYEQYF
TGCGCCAGCAGCTTGAAGAGGGCCGGACTAGTCACCTACGAGCAGTACTTC
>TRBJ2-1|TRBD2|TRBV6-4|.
CASSDSTRASGSRYNEQFF
TGTGCCAGCAGTGACTCGACCCGGGCTAGCGGGAGTCGTTACAATGAGCAGTTCTTC
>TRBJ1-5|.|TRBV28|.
CASSPNWAQHF
TGTGCCAGCAGTCCCAATTGGGCCCAGCATTTT
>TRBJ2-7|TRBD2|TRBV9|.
CASSVAGREGHEQYF
TGTGCCAGCAGCGTAGCCGGGCGGGAGGGCCACGAGCAGTACTTC
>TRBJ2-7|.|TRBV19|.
CARTFPRQGGNEQYF
TGTGCCAGGACTTTCCCTCGACAGGGAGGCAACGAGCAGTACTTC
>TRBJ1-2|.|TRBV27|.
CASRQSGIADGYTF
TGTGCCAGCAGACAGTCCGGGATCGCTGACGGCTACACCTTC
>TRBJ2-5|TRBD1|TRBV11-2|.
CASSPSRRGQGLRETQYF
TGTGCCAGCAGCCCCAGCCGGCGGGGACAGGGACTGCGGGAGACCCAGTACTTC
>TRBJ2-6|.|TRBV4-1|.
CASSQDSGVVGANVLTF
TGCGCCAGCAGCCAAGATTCAGGCGTGGTAGGGGCCAACGTCCTGACTTTC
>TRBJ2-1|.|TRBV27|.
CASKKGQTSFYEQFF
TGTGCCAGCAAAAAAGGTCAAACTAGTTTTTATGAGCAGTTCTTC
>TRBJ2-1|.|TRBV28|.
CASSLDHNEQFF
TGTGCCAGCAGTTTAGATCACAATGAGCAGTTCTTC
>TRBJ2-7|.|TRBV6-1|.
CASEGTVIYEQYF
TGTGCCAGCGAGGGGACGGTGATCTACGAGCAGTACTTC
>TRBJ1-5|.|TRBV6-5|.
CASSYSGGLAQPQHF
TGTGCCAGCAGTTACTCGGGGGGGCTGGCTCAGCCCCAGCATTTT
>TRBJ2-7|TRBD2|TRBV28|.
CASSLWGTRKPYEQYF
TGTGCCAGCAGTTTATGGGGGACTAGGAAACCCTACGAGCAGTACTTC
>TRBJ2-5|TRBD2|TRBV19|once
CASRLSHLSGWGGQETQYF
TGTGCCAGTAGGCTATCACACCTCTCAGGTTGGGGGGGCCAAGAGACCCAGTACTTC
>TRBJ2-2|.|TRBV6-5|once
CASSFARSNTGELFF
TGCGCCAGCAGTTTTGCCAGATCGAACACCGGGGAGCTGTTTTTT
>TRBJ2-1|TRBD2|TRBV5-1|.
CASRRGGLATGNEQFF
TGCGCCAGCCGACGGGGGGGACTAGCAACCGGTAATGAGCAGTTCTTC
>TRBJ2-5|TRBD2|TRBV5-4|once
CASSIGTSGGETQYF
TGTGCCAGCAGCATCGGGACTAGCGGCGGGGAGACCCAGTACTTC